This paragraph covers one T cell receptor beta chain sequence. Its antigen is unidentified. PCR employed 60 Vbeta and 13 Jbeta primers. Using immunoSEQ multiplex PCR, the repertoire was profiled, and TCRdb retains in-frame clones only, with some absent. The sample lists over 150,000 clones, around 78% occurring once. These data originate in a study of cytomegalovirus exposure and HLA in healthy donors. Whole-study results and caveats: The likely origin of a cluster of highly shared sequence variants was a sequencing artifact. Accurate predictions that matched the HLA-A and HLA-B alleles of most subjects were reportedly made from TCR beta sequences. In vitro experiments confirmed that a few CMV-associated chains were specific for CMV antigens.

The CDR3 covers 15 residues. Germline V lookup: CDR1 MNHEY, CDR2 SVGAGI. J lost 3 bases, V lost 3 bases, and 5 bases had no gene match. The rearrangement joins TRBV6-5 to TRBJ2-3; TRBD2 matches at 8 bases. The sequence derives from a woman between 45 and 65 years old in good health and CMV-seropositive. What was sequenced was PBMCs. CDR3 coding DNA: TGTGCCAGCAGTTATCGGGGGGGGCCGACAGATACGCAGTATTTT. It codes for CASSYRGGPTDTQYF.